Listed below are T cell receptor beta chains from one sample, sequenced in a study of blood T cells in healthy people across ages. TCRdb fed the 5' RACE reads into MiXCR, producing one record per CDR3 protein. This sample has under 2 million distinct CDR3 sequences; around 35% occur once, and the top ten carry about 11%. Sequencing input: blood. These receptors were obtained from a woman aged 25 to 45 in good health. Each CDR3 is given with its conserved first and last residue. Each record gives: J gene, V gene, D gene, clone size, CDR3 DNA, CDR3 protein. The D gene is left open where the match is weak. Clone sizes are given selectively: once, few, many, or a class where the clone is expanded.

J: TRBJ2-7; V: TRBV4-1; D: -; size: many; DNA: TGCGCCAGCAGCCCCTTGGGCCACGAGCAGTACTTC; CDR3: CASSPLGHEQYF
J: TRBJ2-3; V: TRBV7-7; D: TRBD2; size: -; DNA: TGTGCCAGCAGCTTAGCAACCGCCGGGACTAGCGTTACCTACACAGATACGCAGTATTTT; CDR3: CASSLATAGTSVTYTDTQYF
J: TRBJ2-3; V: TRBV20-1; D: -; size: -; DNA: TGCAGTGCTAGATGGGCGGCCACAGGGAGTCCAGATACGCAGTATTTT; CDR3: CSARWAATGSPDTQYF
J: TRBJ2-1; V: TRBV20-1; D: TRBD2; size: -; DNA: TGCAGTGCGCAAGCGGGGCTGCTTGACAATGAGCAGTTCTTC; CDR3: CSAQAGLLDNEQFF
J: TRBJ1-2; V: TRBV29-1; D: -; size: -; DNA: TGCAGCGTTGAGGCGGGGTACTATGGCTACACCTTC; CDR3: CSVEAGYYGYTF
J: TRBJ2-2; V: TRBV29-1; D: TRBD1; size: -; DNA: TGCAGCGTTGGCGGATTTTACAGGGACAGGGGATCGAACACCGGGGAGCTGTTTTTT; CDR3: CSVGGFYRDRGSNTGELFF
J: TRBJ2-1; V: TRBV10-3; D: -; size: -; DNA: TGTGCCATCAGTGAAAAGGGGAATGAGCAGTTCTTC; CDR3: CAISEKGNEQFF
J: TRBJ2-7; V: TRBV10-3; D: -; size: -; DNA: TGTGCCATCAGTGAGTCGAACAGTGACTACGAGCAGTACTTC; CDR3: CAISESNSDYEQYF
J: TRBJ2-3; V: TRBV12-3/TRBV12-4; D: -; size: -; DNA: TGTGCCAGCAGTTTACGCCACCAGGATACGCAGTATTTT; CDR3: CASSLRHQDTQYF
J: TRBJ1-5; V: TRBV10-3; D: -; size: -; DNA: TGTGCCATCAGTGACGGAGGATGGAGCAATCAGCCCCAGCATTTT; CDR3: CAISDGGWSNQPQHF
J: TRBJ2-5; V: TRBV28; D: TRBD2; size: few; DNA: TGTGCCAGCGAACCAGCGGGAGGGCCCAGGGAGACCCAGTACTTC; CDR3: CASEPAGGPRETQYF
J: TRBJ2-1; V: TRBV5-1; D: -; size: -; DNA: TGCGCCAGCAGCTCGGCAGCCAACAATGAGCAGTTCTTC; CDR3: CASSSAANNEQFF
J: TRBJ2-5; V: TRBV7-6; D: -; size: few; DNA: TGTGCCAGCAGACCAGGGGCAGGGGGGTGGGAGACCCAGTACTTC; CDR3: CASRPGAGGWETQYF